These 23 T cell receptor beta chains originate from one sample sequenced in a study of blood T cell repertoires in COVID-19. Using immunoSEQ multiplex PCR, the repertoire was profiled, and TCRdb retains in-frame clones only, with some absent. The top ten clones hold approximately 2.8% of a sample with some 160,000 clones, around 89% of them seen once. The sample comprised peripheral blood. The receptor source for this set is a man in his fifties or sixties with acute or convalescent COVID-19.

The rearrangement links TRBV9 to TRBJ2-1, with D perhaps TRBD2 (6 bases). V was shortened by 3 bases and J by 1 base, with 8 bases between the two germline ends. CDR1 is SGDLS, CDR2 YYNGEE, per germline. CDR3 length: 14 residues. CDR3 in amino acids: CASSARGSYNEQFF. The CDR3 region has the DNA TGTGCCAGCAGCGCCCGGGGGTCCTACAATGAGCAGTTCTTC.

This chain uses TRBV18 with TRBJ1-6, with 11 bases aligning to TRBD1. The CDR3 contains 15 residues. The V and J ends lost 5 bases and 13 bases, in that order; junction bases with no gene match: 10. The germline CDR1 and CDR2 sequences are KGHSH and LQKENI. In nucleotides, the CDR3 is TGTGCCAGCTCAGCGCTGTCCCGGGACAGGGGGCCCCTCCACTTT. Translating it yields CASSALSRDRGPLHF.

The chain carries TRBV7-9 and TRBJ2-6; tentative D call: TRBD1 (6 bases). Looked up from germline, CDR1 is SEHNR and CDR2 is FQNEAQ (reference sequence). The CDR3 has 15 residues. The V and J ends lost 3 bases and 3 bases respectively, with 9 bases between them. CDR3 loop: CASSFEGVGANVLTF. In DNA, the CDR3 is TGTGCCAGCAGCTTCGAGGGGGTTGGGGCCAACGTCCTGACTTTC.

This clone was detected only a few times. The rearrangement links TRBV9 to TRBJ2-7, with 9 bases aligning to TRBD1. This CDR3 comprises 14 residues. Trimming removed 4 bases from V and 7 bases from J; junction bases left unmatched: 9. Germline V gives CDR1 SGDLS, CDR2 YYNGEE. CDR3 sequence: CASSLTGGAEEQYF. CDR3 DNA: TGTGCCAGCAGCCTAACAGGGGGCGCGGAAGAGCAGTACTTC. Combining the CDR3 with reference TRBV9 and TRBJ2-7 gives the whole variable domain DSGVTQTPKHLITATGQRVTLRCSPRSGDLSVYWYQQSLDQGLQFLIQYYNGEERAKGNILERFSAQQFPDLHSELNLSSLELGDSALYFCASSLTGGAEEQYFGPGTRLTVT.

The chain employs TRBV3-1 (or the pseudogene TRBV3-2) and TRBJ1-1; D is unresolved. Trimming took 4 bases from V and 1 from J, leaving 10 bases between them. The germline V gene encodes CDR1 LGHDT and CDR2 YNNKEL (reference sequence). This CDR3 has 14 amino acids. The CDR3 protein is CASSRRGPNTEAFF. CDR3 DNA: TGTGCCAGCAGCCGGAGAGGCCCGAACACTGAAGCTTTCTTT.

CDR3 in DNA: TGTGCCAGCAGTGAATATCTGGGGGCAGGGCCGGAGCTGTTTTTT. Protein product: CASSEYLGAGPELFF. V is TRBV25-1 and J is TRBJ2-2; possibly TRBD1 for D (6 bases). V was pared by 0 bases and J by 10 bases, with 15 bases between. This CDR3 region has 15 residues. Looked up from germline, CDR1 is MGHDK and CDR2 is SYGVNS.

The chain has TRBV19 and TRBJ1-2, with 7 bases fitting TRBD1. V dropped 7 bases and J dropped 4; count of bases not matched to a gene: 12. Germline CDR1 LNHDA, CDR2 SQIVND (reference sequence). The length of the CDR3 is 15 residues. In DNA form, the CDR3 reads TGTGCCAGTACCGCAATGACAGGGATGGGCTATGGCTACACCTTC. It codes for CASTAMTGMGYGYTF.

The chain employs TRBV5-1 and TRBJ2-6; perhaps TRBD2 as D (7 bases). Germline CDR1 is SGHRS and CDR2 is YFSETQ. This CDR3 spans 18 amino acids. Trimming shortened V by 4 bases and J by 2 bases, and 19 bases separated the two germline ends. CDR3 loop: CASSPVRGGQAGANVLTF. Written as DNA, the CDR3 is TGCGCCAGCAGCCCCGTTAGGGGGGGCCAGGCTGGGGCCAACGTCCTGACTTTC.

This clone has only a few counts. The chain is built from TRBV4-2 and TRBJ2-1, with 12 positions matching TRBD2. Germline V gene lookup returns CDR1 LGHNA and CDR2 YNFKEQ. Germline trimming cut 2 bases from V and 2 bases from J; bases unmatched to any gene: 4. There are 17 residues in the CDR3. The CDR3 nucleotides are TGTGCCAGCAGCCAACTGACTAGCGGGGGTGCCTACAATGAGCAGTTCTTC. Its protein is CASSQLTSGGAYNEQFF.

This chain links TRBV5-1 with TRBJ2-2; D is undetermined. The germline CDR1 and CDR2 sequences are SGHRS and YFSETQ. There are 14 residues in the CDR3. Trimming cost V 0 bases and J 5 bases, with 8 bases left between them. The CDR3, as DNA: TGCGCCAGCAGCTTGGCCCCGGGTACCGGGGAGCTGTTTTTT. It encodes CASSLAPGTGELFF.

The CDR3: CATSDPSAGMNRGYTF. The CDR3 DNA reads TGTGCCACCAGTGATCCCTCTGCAGGGATGAATCGTGGCTACACCTTC. This chain connects TRBV24-1 to TRBJ1-2, with a possible D match to TRBD1 (5 bases). V was trimmed by 3 bases and J by 7 bases, leaving 20 bases between them. The CDR3 length is 16 residues. Germline V gives CDR1 KGHDR, CDR2 SFDVKD.

This chain links TRBV5-5 with TRBJ2-7; D is possibly TRBD2 (7 bases). The V gene's germline CDR1 is SGHKS and CDR2 YYEKEE (reference sequence). Between the trimmed V and J ends, which lost 2 bases and 3 bases, there was a span of 12 bases. The CDR3 covers 14 residues. As DNA, the CDR3 is TGTGCCAGCAGCTTCGGCGGGGGCCTCTACGAGCAGTACTTC. Translated: CASSFGGGLYEQYF.

This rearrangement joins TRBV10-2 to TRBJ1-1, with D possibly being TRBD1 (6 bases). V shed 5 bases and J shed 3 bases, with 13 bases lying between them. Germline-derived CDR1 and CDR2 are WSHSY and SAAADI. The CDR3 loop spans 14 amino acids. CDR3 nucleotides: TGCGCCAGCAGTTCGGTCTCAGGGGACACTGAAGCTTTCTTT. It codes for CASSSVSGDTEAFF.

This clone came up once. The CDR3 bases are TGTGCCAGTAGTACCCCCCGGATCACAGGGTTGGACTATGGCTACACCTTC. Translated, it gives CASSTPRITGLDYGYTF. The rearrangement uses TRBV19 and TRBJ1-2; weak D call: TRBD1 (6 bases). V dropped 4 bases and J dropped 3 bases, with 21 bases sitting between them. Per germline, CDR1 LNHDA and CDR2 SQIVND (reference sequence). The CDR3 consists of 17 residues. Filled out from reference TRBV19 and TRBJ1-2, the complete variable domain reads DGGITQSPKYLFRKEGQNVTLSCEQNLNHDAMYWYRQDPGQGLRLIYYSQIVNDFQKGDIAEGYSVSREKKESFPLTVTSAQKNPTAFYLCASSTPRITGLDYGYTFGSGTRLTVV.

V gene TRBV6-2 or TRBV6-3 combines with J gene TRBJ2-3, with TRBD1 identical over 10 bases. V lost 6 bases and J lost 1; bases outside the gene matches: 10. Germline values: CDR1 MNHEY, CDR2 SVGEGT. The CDR3 consists of 17 residues. The CDR3 protein is CASSRYTGTGGTDTQYF. Here the CDR3 DNA reads TGTGCCAGCAGCCGATACACCGGGACAGGGGGCACAGATACGCAGTATTTT.

This clone was recorded once. The chain recombines TRBV2 with TRBJ1-2; 9 bases are a match to TRBD1. This CDR3 region has 14 residues. V lost 7 bases and J lost 5; bases outside the gene matches: 8. Germline-derived CDR1 and CDR2 are SNHLY and FYNNEI. CDR3: CASTAGTGRYGYTF. For the CDR3, the DNA is TGTGCCAGCACCGCGGGGACAGGGCGTTATGGCTACACCTTC. The full variable domain, with the rest looked up from reference TRBV2 and TRBJ1-2, is EPEVTQTPSHQVTQMGQEVILRCVPISNHLYFYWYRQILGQKVEFLVSFYNNEISEKSEIFDDQFSVERPDGSNFTLKIRSTKLEDSAMYFCASTAGTGRYGYTFGSGTRLTVV.

The gene calls are TRBV29-1 and TRBJ1-1; D is ambiguous. Germline V gene sequence: CDR1 SQVTM, CDR2 ANQGSEA. The V end lost 6 bases, the J end lost 0 bases, and 8 bases lay between the germline ends. The CDR3 covers 12 residues. In DNA, the CDR3 is TGCAGCGTCTTTAGAGTGAACACTGAAGCTTTCTTT. It translates to CSVFRVNTEAFF.

The V gene is TRBV6-5, the J gene TRBJ1-3, with 7 bases aligning to TRBD1. Germline CDR1 and CDR2: MNHEY and SVGAGI. There are 15 residues in the CDR3. J was trimmed by 4 bases and V by 6 bases; bases with no gene match: 9. CDR3 DNA sequence: TGTGCCAGCAGCCTTAGGGGGACAGCAGGAAACACCATATATTTT. Translated: CASSLRGTAGNTIYF.

V and J are TRBV7-9 and TRBJ2-7; 8 bases line up with TRBD1. Germline lookup yields CDR1 SEHNR and CDR2 FQNEAQ (reference sequence). This CDR3 contains 15 residues. The trim removed 4 bases at V and 0 bases at J, leaving 5 bases unmatched. The DNA of the CDR3 is TGTGCCAGCAGCTCGACCGGGACAGGCTCCTACGAGCAGTACTTC. This sequence encodes CASSSTGTGSYEQYF.

J is TRBJ1-1 and V is TRBV6-5; perhaps TRBD1 as D (5 bases). The CDR3 consists of 13 residues. Germline values: CDR1 MNHEY, CDR2 SVGAGI. The germline V and J ends were trimmed by 5 bases and 5 bases, with 12 bases remaining between them. The CDR3 loop is CASSIGKGTEAFF. CDR3 coding DNA: TGTGCCAGCAGTATTGGGAAGGGGACTGAAGCTTTCTTT.

V gene TRBV21-1 combines with J gene TRBJ1-4; the DNA was not compared with TRBD1, the D call given in the table. TRBV21-1 is termed a pseudogene. This CDR3 is 15 amino acids long. CDR3 sequence reads: CASSGRQGAGEKLFF. The CDR3 DNA reads as TGTGCCAGCAGCGGAAGACAGGGGGCGGGTGAAAAACTGTTTTTT.

The CDR3 sequence is CASRELQGGHEQFF. The DNA of the CDR3 is TGTGCCAGCAGGGAACTACAGGGGGGGCATGAGCAGTTCTTC. The chain joins TRBV11-2 to TRBJ2-1, with TRBD1 as a possible D gene (8 bases). This CDR3 region has 14 residues. Trimming removed 6 bases at V and 8 bases at J, with 17 bases between. Germline V gene lookup returns CDR1 SGHAT and CDR2 FQNNGV.

This clone appeared a single time. CDR3 sequence: CASGRTGPSTDTQYF. DNA of the CDR3: TGTGCCAGCGGTCGGACAGGGCCGAGCACAGATACGCAGTATTTT. V usage is TRBV6-5 and J usage is TRBJ2-3; TRBD1 matches at 8 bases. The germline V gene has CDR1 MNHEY and CDR2 SVGAGI. The V gene end was trimmed by 8 bases and the J gene end by 0 bases; junction bases not matched to a gene: 7. This CDR3 is built from 15 residues.